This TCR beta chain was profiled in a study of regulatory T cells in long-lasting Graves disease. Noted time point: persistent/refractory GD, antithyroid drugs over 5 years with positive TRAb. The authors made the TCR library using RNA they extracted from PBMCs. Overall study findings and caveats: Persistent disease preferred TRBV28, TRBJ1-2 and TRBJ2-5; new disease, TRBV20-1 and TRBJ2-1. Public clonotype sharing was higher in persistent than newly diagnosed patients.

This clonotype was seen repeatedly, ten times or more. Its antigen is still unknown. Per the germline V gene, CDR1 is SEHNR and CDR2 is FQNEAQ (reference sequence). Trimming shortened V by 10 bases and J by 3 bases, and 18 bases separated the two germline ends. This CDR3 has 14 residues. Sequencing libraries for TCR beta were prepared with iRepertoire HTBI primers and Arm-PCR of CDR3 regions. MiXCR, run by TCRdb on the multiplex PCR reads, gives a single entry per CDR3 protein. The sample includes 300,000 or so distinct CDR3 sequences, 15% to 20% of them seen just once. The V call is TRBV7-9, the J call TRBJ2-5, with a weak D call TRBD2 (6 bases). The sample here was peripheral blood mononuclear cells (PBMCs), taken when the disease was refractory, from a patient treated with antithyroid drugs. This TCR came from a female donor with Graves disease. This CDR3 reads CATTPSGEKETQYF. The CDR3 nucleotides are TGTGCCACCACGCCGTCGGGAGAGAAAGAGACCCAGTACTTC.